This TCR beta chain appears in the sequencing data of a study of CD8 T cells in ankylosing spondylitis. The table lists this clonotype with many counts. One entry per CDR3 protein results from TCRdb running MiXCR on the 5' RACE reads. The data contain some 240,000 distinct CDR3 sequences, 8.6% of them seen just once; the ten biggest clones take up almost 7%. The V gene end was trimmed by 5 bases and the J gene end by 7 bases; junction bases not matched to a gene: 5. CDR1 and CDR2 (germline): SEHNR, FQNEAQ (reference sequence). The length of the CDR3 is 12 residues. Material: blood, either unsorted or a sorted T cell fraction (not recorded which). The chain employs TRBV7-9 and TRBJ2-7; 7 nucleotides agree with TRBD1. The receptor's source is a male donor with ankylosing spondylitis or in good health (not recorded which). CDR3 bases: TGTGCCAGCAGCAACGACAGGGTTGAGCAGTACTTC. This codes for CASSNDRVEQYF.